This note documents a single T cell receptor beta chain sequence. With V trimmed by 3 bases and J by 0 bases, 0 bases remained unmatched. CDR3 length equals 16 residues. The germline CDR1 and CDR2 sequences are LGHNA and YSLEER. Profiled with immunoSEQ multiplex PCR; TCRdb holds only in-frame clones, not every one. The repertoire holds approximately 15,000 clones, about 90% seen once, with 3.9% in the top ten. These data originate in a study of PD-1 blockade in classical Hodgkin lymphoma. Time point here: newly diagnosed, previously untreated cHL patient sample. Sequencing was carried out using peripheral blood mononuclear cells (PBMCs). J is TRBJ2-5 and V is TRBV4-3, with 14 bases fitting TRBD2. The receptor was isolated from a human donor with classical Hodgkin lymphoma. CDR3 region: CASSQGLAGDQETQYF. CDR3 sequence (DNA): TGCGCCAGCAGCCAGGGACTAGCGGGAGACCAAGAGACCCAGTACTTC.